The 31 T cell receptor beta chains listed next were all sequenced from one sample in a study of blood T cell repertoires in COVID-19. Clones were read by immunoSEQ multiplex PCR, and TCRdb kept only the in-frame ones, dropping some. The repertoire consists of around 80,000 clones, with 75% to 95% occurring once and the leading ten covering about 0.83%. Material for sequencing was peripheral blood. These receptors came from a woman aged 80 or over with acute or convalescent COVID-19.

CDR3 sequence: CASSPGVGPNYGYTF. CDR3 bases: TGTGCCAGCAGCCCCGGAGTGGGGCCTAACTATGGCTACACCTTC. The genes are TRBV11-2 and TRBJ1-2, with D possibly matching TRBD1 (5 bases). Germline CDR1 is SGHAT and CDR2 is FQNNGV. V was cut by 5 bases and J by 0 bases, with 13 bases left in between. The CDR3 is 15 residues long.

The J gene is TRBJ1-2, the V gene TRBV5-1; D call uncertain. Trimming stripped 1 base from V and 1 base from J, with 11 bases between. The CDR3 has 15 amino acids. From germline, CDR1 is SGHRS and CDR2 YFSETQ. The CDR3, as DNA: TGCGCCAGCAGCTTGTCAACAGCTATTAACTATGGCTACACCTTC. Encoded protein: CASSLSTAINYGYTF. Filled out from reference TRBV5-1 and TRBJ1-2, the complete variable domain reads KAGVTQTPRYLIKTRGQQVTLSCSPISGHRSVSWYQQTPGQGLQFLFEYFSETQRNKGNFPGRFSGRQFSNSRSEMNVSTLELGDSALYLCASSLSTAINYGYTFGSGTRLTVV.

This rearrangement joins TRBV3-1 (or the pseudogene TRBV3-2) to TRBJ1-2, with D possibly matching TRBD1 (5 bases). The CDR3 is 13 residues long. CDR1 is LGHDT, CDR2 YNNKEL, per germline (reference sequence). Deletions cut 4 bases from V and 2 bases from J, with 8 bases between. The CDR3 DNA is TGTGCCAGCAGCCGGCAGGGAAACTATGGCTACACCTTC. It translates to CASSRQGNYGYTF.

The V call is TRBV6-5, the J call TRBJ1-1, with 9 bases lining up with TRBD1. Germline CDR1 is MNHEY and CDR2 is SVGAGI. The V segment lost 2 bases and the J segment 8 bases; nucleotides outside the gene matches: 6. The CDR3 contains 14 residues. The CDR3 bases are TGTGCCAGCAGTTACCGGGACAGGGCACTGGAAGCTTTCTTT. This gives the protein CASSYRDRALEAFF.

The chain uses TRBV3-1 (or the pseudogene TRBV3-2) and TRBJ2-3; possibly TRBD1 for D (7 bases). Germline V gene lookup returns CDR1 LGHDT and CDR2 YNNKEL (reference sequence). The CDR3 has 16 amino acids. Trimming took 4 bases from V and 4 from J, leaving 18 bases between them. The CDR3 DNA sequence: TGTGCCAGCAGCCGCAAGACAGGGAGGCTGGCAGATACGCAGTATTTT. Translating it yields CASSRKTGRLADTQYF.

The chain carries TRBV9 and TRBJ2-7; D unresolved. V was clipped by 4 bases and J by 6 bases, with 11 bases between them. This CDR3 has 12 residues. Germline loops: CDR1 SGDLS, CDR2 YYNGEE. In DNA, the CDR3 is TGTGCCAGCAGCCCAAATTTGCGCGAGCAGTACTTC. It yields the protein CASSPNLREQYF.

This sequence joins TRBV18 and TRBJ1-6, with 10 bases matching TRBD1. The V gene end was trimmed by 4 bases and the J gene end by 8 bases; junction bases not matched to a gene: 5. The germline gives CDR1 KGHSH, CDR2 LQKENI. The CDR3 has 15 amino acids. The CDR3 DNA follows: TGTGCCAGCTCACTCGCCGGGACAGGGGATTCACCCCTCCACTTT. It is translated as CASSLAGTGDSPLHF.

V usage is TRBV5-4 and J usage is TRBJ2-1; D possibly corresponds to TRBD2 (7 bases). Germline V gene data show CDR1 as SGHNT and CDR2 as YYREEE (reference sequence). Trimming pared 5 bases from V and 0 bases from J, leaving 15 bases between. The CDR3 has 16 residues. The CDR3 here is CASRRGGPSSYNEQFF. CDR3 nucleotide sequence: TGTGCCAGCAGGAGGGGGGGTCCAAGCTCCTACAATGAGCAGTTCTTC.

J is TRBJ2-4 and V is TRBV11-2; TRBD2 aligns across 8 bases. The CDR3 sequence is 19 residues long. CDR1 is SGHAT, CDR2 FQNNGV, per germline. V was pared by 4 bases and J by 7 bases, with 21 bases of the junction left unmatched. The CDR3 coding sequence is TGTGCCAGCAGCTCCTTCAAAAAGCGGGAGTGGGGGGTGGGGAACATTCAGTACTTC. This sequence encodes CASSSFKKREWGVGNIQYF.

This chain joins TRBV28 and TRBJ2-2; maybe TRBD2 (6 bases). The CDR3 totals 16 residues. Germline V CDR1 and CDR2: MDHEN, SYDVKM. V lost 2 bases, J lost 6 bases, and 16 bases lay in between. The CDR3 loop is CASSLMAGLSPGELFF. The CDR3 bases are TGTGCCAGCAGTTTAATGGCGGGGCTATCCCCCGGGGAGCTGTTTTTT.

The chain is built from TRBV4-1 and TRBJ2-3; 7 nucleotides line up with TRBD2. This CDR3 comprises 18 residues. Trimming at V came to 0 bases and at J to 3 bases, leaving 12 bases not matched to a gene. CDR1 and CDR2 (germline): MGHRA, YSYEKL. CDR3 sequence (DNA): TGCGCCAGCAGCCAAGATAGGTACCGAGCGGGGAGGACAGATACGCAGTATTTT. Residues: CASSQDRYRAGRTDTQYF.

The CDR3 is CASSPDGSAGELFF. For the CDR3, the DNA is TGTGCCAGCAGCCCCGACGGGAGTGCCGGGGAGCTGTTTTTT. This rearrangement joins TRBV9 to TRBJ2-2; possibly TRBD2 for D (6 bases). Trimming cost V 4 bases and J 6 bases, with 13 bases left between them. Germline loops: CDR1 SGDLS, CDR2 YYNGEE. The CDR3 sequence is 14 residues long.

The chain recombines TRBV7-2 with TRBJ1-3; D is uncertain. The CDR3 runs to 13 residues. Per the germline V gene, CDR1 is SGHTA and CDR2 is FQGNSA. The ends were cut back, 1 base at V and 3 bases at J, with 4 bases in the middle. CDR3 sequence reads: CASSLGSGNTIYF. The CDR3 region has the DNA TGTGCCAGCAGCTTAGGTAGTGGAAACACCATATATTTT.

This clone was observed a few times. The CDR3 DNA reads as TGTGCCATCAGGGGGGACAGGGGGACCTATGGCTACACCTTC. Protein sequence: CAIRGDRGTYGYTF. The V gene is TRBV10-3, the J gene TRBJ1-2; 11 nucleotides agree with TRBD1. The CDR3 runs to 14 residues. Germline V CDR1 and CDR2: ENHRY, SYGVKD. V lost 6 bases and J lost 4; bases outside the gene matches: 4.

The V gene is TRBV5-6, the J gene TRBJ2-1; perhaps TRBD1 as D (7 bases). V was shortened by 4 bases and J by 8 bases, with 13 bases between the two germline ends. Germline V gene data show CDR1 as SGHDT and CDR2 as YYEEEE. The CDR3 extends over 13 amino acids. CDR3 sequence (DNA): TGTGCCAGCAGCATCCAGGGGGGATATGAGCAGTTCTTC. Its protein product is CASSIQGGYEQFF.

The chain links TRBV19 to TRBJ1-5; possibly TRBD1 for D (5 bases). CDR3 length: 14 residues. CDR1 and CDR2 (germline): LNHDA, SQIVND (reference sequence). V was clipped by 10 bases and J by 3 bases, with 16 bases between them. The CDR3 here is CATSPGRHNQPQHF. For the CDR3, the DNA is TGTGCCACCTCCCCAGGGCGGCACAATCAGCCCCAGCATTTT.

The chain combines TRBV7-3 with TRBJ2-2, with 7 bases that match TRBD2. CDR1 and CDR2 from the germline V gene are SGHTA and FQGTGA. The CDR3 contains 16 residues. V trimming: 5 bases; J trimming: 7 bases; junction bases outside the gene matches: 13. CDR3 in amino acids: CASSPAGTNFGGELFF. In DNA form, the CDR3 reads TGTGCCAGCAGCCCCGCCGGGACTAACTTTGGCGGGGAGCTGTTTTTT. Combining the CDR3 with reference TRBV7-3 and TRBJ2-2 gives the whole variable domain GAGVSQTPSNKVTEKGKYVELRCDPISGHTALYWYRQSLGQGPEFLIYFQGTGAADDSGLPNDRFFAVRPEGSVSTLKIQRTERGDSAVYLCASSPAGTNFGGELFFGEGSRLTVL.

The chain uses TRBV3-1 (or the pseudogene TRBV3-2) and TRBJ1-4; unclear D gene. This CDR3 is 15 amino acids long. Germline V CDR1 and CDR2: LGHDT, YNNKEL (reference sequence). Between the trimmed V and J ends, which lost 1 base and 3 bases, there was a span of 9 bases. CDR3: CASSQVTGANEKLFF. The CDR3 DNA reads TGTGCCAGCAGCCAAGTGACCGGGGCTAATGAAAAACTGTTTTTT.

The chain carries TRBV19 and TRBJ1-5; a possible D gene is TRBD1 (6 bases). This CDR3 spans 15 amino acids. The ends were cut back, 7 bases at V and 4 bases at J, with 17 bases in the middle. Per the germline V gene, CDR1 is LNHDA and CDR2 is SQIVND (reference sequence). The CDR3 loop reads CASTPDRLLNQPQHF. CDR3 in DNA: TGTGCCAGTACCCCAGACAGGCTCCTAAATCAGCCCCAGCATTTT.

This sequence joins TRBV7-2 and TRBJ2-1; D is undetermined. Trimming took 4 bases from V and 7 from J, leaving 11 bases between them. This CDR3 contains 13 residues. From germline, CDR1 is SGHTA and CDR2 FQGNSA. In DNA, the CDR3 is TGTGCCAGCAGCTCCAGACTGGAGAATGAGCAGTTCTTC. It yields the protein CASSSRLENEQFF.

The V call is TRBV7-3, the J call TRBJ2-1, with 12 bases fitting TRBD2. The CDR3 covers 19 residues. Germline V CDR1 and CDR2: SGHTA, FQGTGA. V was clipped by 2 bases and J by 5 bases; unmatched bases: 13. The CDR3 spells CASSLPGSSGRAPNNEQFF. The DNA of the CDR3 is TGTGCCAGCAGCTTACCAGGGTCTAGCGGGAGGGCCCCTAACAATGAGCAGTTCTTC.

This clone was seen once. This chain joins TRBV11-2 and TRBJ2-7; 12 bases map to TRBD1. The germline V gene has CDR1 SGHAT and CDR2 FQNNGV. The ends lost 3 bases at V and 4 bases at J; junction bases unmatched: 7. The CDR3 length is 16 residues. In nucleotides, the CDR3 is TGTGCCAGCAGCTTTGCCGGGACAGGGGGCCTATACGAGCAGTACTTC. Translated: CASSFAGTGGLYEQYF. Drawing the rest from reference TRBV11-2 and TRBJ2-7, the complete variable domain is EAGVAQSPRYKIIEKRQSVAFWCNPISGHATLYWYQQILGQGPKLLIQFQNNGVVDDSQLPKDRFSAERLKGVDSTLKIQPAKLEDSAVYLCASSFAGTGGLYEQYFGPGTRLTVT.

This clone was observed a single time. This sequence joins TRBV2 and TRBJ2-3, with 7 bases fitting TRBD2. The germline CDR1 and CDR2 sequences are SNHLY and FYNNEI. The CDR3 covers 15 residues. J gave up 0 bases and V 7 bases, and 7 bases lay outside the gene matches. The CDR3 nucleotides are TGTGCCAGCATCAAACTAGCGTCTAGCACAGATACGCAGTATTTT. It translates to CASIKLASSTDTQYF.

The V gene is TRBV29-1, the J gene TRBJ2-2; weak D call: TRBD2 (6 bases). This CDR3 is 13 amino acids long. The germline gives CDR1 SQVTM, CDR2 ANQGSEA. Trimming pared 7 bases from V and 5 bases from J, leaving 14 bases between. The CDR3 sequence is CSATAGGTGELFF. The CDR3, as DNA: TGCAGCGCCACGGCAGGAGGGACCGGGGAGCTGTTTTTT.

The J gene is TRBJ2-5, the V gene TRBV9, with D tentatively TRBD2 (7 bases). Per the germline V gene, CDR1 is SGDLS and CDR2 is YYNGEE. V dropped 3 bases and J dropped 5 bases, with 20 bases sitting between them. The CDR3 loop spans 16 amino acids. The CDR3 region is CASSAFLRGGGETQYF. The CDR3 DNA reads TGTGCCAGCAGCGCCTTCCTGAGGGGAGGGGGTGAGACCCAGTACTTC. Full variable domain (missing parts from reference TRBV9 and TRBJ2-5): DSGVTQTPKHLITATGQRVTLRCSPRSGDLSVYWYQQSLDQGLQFLIQYYNGEERAKGNILERFSAQQFPDLHSELNLSSLELGDSALYFCASSAFLRGGGETQYFGPGTRLLVL.

This chain links TRBV4-3 with TRBJ1-5; perhaps TRBD1 as D (6 bases). Germline V gene lookup returns CDR1 LGHNA and CDR2 YSLEER. The CDR3 loop spans 15 amino acids. Trimming stripped 4 bases from V and 5 bases from J, with 15 bases between. CDR3 protein: CASSPSRQGHQPQHF. CDR3 nucleotide sequence: TGCGCCAGCAGCCCCTCTAGGCAGGGGCATCAGCCCCAGCATTTT.

This clone has a single count. The rearrangement uses TRBV28 and TRBJ2-3; 13 nucleotides match TRBD2. This CDR3 region has 18 residues. V dropped 5 bases and J dropped 3; count of bases not matched to a gene: 11. Germline lookup yields CDR1 MDHEN and CDR2 SYDVKM. For the CDR3, the DNA is TGTGCCAGCAGTCCTGGACTAGCGGGAGTGGGGGGAACAGATACGCAGTATTTT. Its protein product is CASSPGLAGVGGTDTQYF.

This clone was picked up a small number of times. The rearrangement joins TRBV6-1 to TRBJ1-5, with TRBD1 matching 7 bases. CDR1 and CDR2 (germline): MNHNS, SASEGT. The trim removed 3 bases at V and 2 bases at J, leaving 4 bases unmatched. The CDR3 is 15 amino acids. In nucleotides, the CDR3 is TGTGCCAGCAGTGACCAGACAGGGCGCAATCAGCCCCAGCATTTT. This encodes CASSDQTGRNQPQHF.

The genes are TRBV18 and TRBJ1-2; D is ambiguous. The V and J ends lost 1 base and 6 bases respectively, with 12 bases between them. Germline CDR1 reads KGHSH; CDR2 reads LQKENI. The CDR3 loop spans 14 amino acids. The CDR3 nucleotides read TGTGCCAGCTCACCACTCCTAATCTCACATGGCTACACCTTC. As protein: CASSPLLISHGYTF.

V gene TRBV19 combines with J gene TRBJ1-6; 8 bases are shared with TRBD1. CDR1 LNHDA and CDR2 SQIVND come from the germline V gene (reference sequence). The CDR3 is 14 residues long. The trim removed 10 bases at V and 10 bases at J, leaving 12 bases unmatched. CDR3 sequence: CATRDGQGGSPLHF. The CDR3 bases are TGTGCCACCAGGGATGGACAGGGAGGCTCACCCCTCCACTTT.

The J gene is TRBJ1-5, the V gene TRBV6-2 or TRBV6-3; TRBD1 is a possible D gene (6 bases). The germline V gene encodes CDR1 MNHEY and CDR2 SVGEGT. The CDR3 has 18 residues. Trimming removed 1 base from V and 0 bases from J, with 16 bases in between. The CDR3 is CASSYYGGGGGSNQPQHF. CDR3 DNA: TGTGCCAGCAGTTACTATGGTGGGGGAGGGGGTAGCAATCAGCCCCAGCATTTT.